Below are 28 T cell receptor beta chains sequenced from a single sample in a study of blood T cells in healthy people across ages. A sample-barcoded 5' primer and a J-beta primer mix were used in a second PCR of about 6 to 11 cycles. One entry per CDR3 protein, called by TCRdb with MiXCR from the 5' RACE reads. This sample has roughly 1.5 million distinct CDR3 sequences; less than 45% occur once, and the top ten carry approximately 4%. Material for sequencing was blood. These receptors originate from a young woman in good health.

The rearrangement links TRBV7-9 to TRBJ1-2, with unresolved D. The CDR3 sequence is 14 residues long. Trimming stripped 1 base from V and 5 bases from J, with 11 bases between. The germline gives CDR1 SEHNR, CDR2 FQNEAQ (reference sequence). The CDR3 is CASSLVGVGYGYTF. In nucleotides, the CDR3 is TGTGCCAGCAGCTTAGTTGGAGTAGGATATGGCTACACCTTC. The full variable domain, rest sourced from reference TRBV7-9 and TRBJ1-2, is DTGVSQNPRHKITKRGQNVTFRCDPISEHNRLYWYRQTLGQGPEFLTYFQNEAQLEKSRLLSDRFSAERPKGSFSTLEIQRTEQGDSAMYLCASSLVGVGYGYTFGSGTRLTVV.

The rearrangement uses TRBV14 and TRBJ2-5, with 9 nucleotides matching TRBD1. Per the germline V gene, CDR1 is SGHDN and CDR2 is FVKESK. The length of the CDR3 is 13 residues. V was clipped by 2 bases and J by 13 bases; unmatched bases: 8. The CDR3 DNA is TGTGCCAGCAGCCAAATCGGAGGGACAGGGATGTACTTC. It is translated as CASSQIGGTGMYF.

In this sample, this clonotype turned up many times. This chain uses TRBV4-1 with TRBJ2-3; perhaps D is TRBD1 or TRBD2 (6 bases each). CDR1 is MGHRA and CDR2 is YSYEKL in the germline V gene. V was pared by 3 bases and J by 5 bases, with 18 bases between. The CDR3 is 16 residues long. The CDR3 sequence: CASSQFKGGYGDTQYF. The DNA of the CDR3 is TGCGCCAGCAGCCAGTTCAAGGGGGGCTATGGAGATACGCAGTATTTT.

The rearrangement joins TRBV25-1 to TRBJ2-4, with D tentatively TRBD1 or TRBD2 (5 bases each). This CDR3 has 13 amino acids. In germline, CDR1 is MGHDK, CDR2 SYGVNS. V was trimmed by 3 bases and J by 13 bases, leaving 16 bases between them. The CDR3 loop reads CASSEQGLREQYF. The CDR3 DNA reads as TGTGCCAGCAGTGAGCAGGGCTTGAGGGAGCAGTACTTC.

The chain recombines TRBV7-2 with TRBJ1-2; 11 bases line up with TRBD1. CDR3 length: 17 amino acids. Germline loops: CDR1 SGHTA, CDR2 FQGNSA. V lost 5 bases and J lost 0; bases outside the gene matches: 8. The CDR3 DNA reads TGTGCCAGCAGCCTCAGGACGGGACAGGGGGCTAACTATGGCTACACCTTC. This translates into CASSLRTGQGANYGYTF.

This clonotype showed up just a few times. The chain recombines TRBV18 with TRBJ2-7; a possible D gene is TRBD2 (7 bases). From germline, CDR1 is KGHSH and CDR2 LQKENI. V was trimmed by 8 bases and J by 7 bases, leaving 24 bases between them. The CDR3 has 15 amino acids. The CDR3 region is CASTRGAKSYNEQYF. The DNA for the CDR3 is TGTGCCAGCACCCGGGGGGCCAAATCCTACAATGAGCAGTACTTC.

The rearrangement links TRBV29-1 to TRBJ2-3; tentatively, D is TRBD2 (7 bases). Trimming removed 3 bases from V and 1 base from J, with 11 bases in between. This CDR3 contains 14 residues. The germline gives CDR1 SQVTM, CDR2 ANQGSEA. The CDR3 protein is CSVEGRGRTDTQYF. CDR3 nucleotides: TGCAGCGTTGAGGGGCGGGGGCGCACAGATACGCAGTATTTT.

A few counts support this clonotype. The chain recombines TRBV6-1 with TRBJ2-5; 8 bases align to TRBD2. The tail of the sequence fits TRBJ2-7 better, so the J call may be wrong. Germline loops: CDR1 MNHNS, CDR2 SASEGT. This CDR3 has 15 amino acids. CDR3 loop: CASSVSTSAGYEQYF. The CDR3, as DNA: TGTGCCAGCAGTGTCTCGACTAGCGCCGGATACGAGCAGTACTTC.

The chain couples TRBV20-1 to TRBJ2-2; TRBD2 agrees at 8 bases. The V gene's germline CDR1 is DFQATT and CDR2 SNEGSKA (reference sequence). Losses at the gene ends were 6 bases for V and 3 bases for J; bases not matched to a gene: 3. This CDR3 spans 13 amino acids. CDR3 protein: CSAIAGYTGELFF. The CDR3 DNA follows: TGCAGTGCAATAGCGGGATACACCGGGGAGCTGTTTTTT.

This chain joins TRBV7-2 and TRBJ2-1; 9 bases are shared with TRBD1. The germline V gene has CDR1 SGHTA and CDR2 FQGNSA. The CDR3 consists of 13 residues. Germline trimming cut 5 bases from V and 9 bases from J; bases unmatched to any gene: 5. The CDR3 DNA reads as TGTGCCAGCAGCCCCGGGACAGGGAGTGAGCAGTTCTTC. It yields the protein CASSPGTGSEQFF.

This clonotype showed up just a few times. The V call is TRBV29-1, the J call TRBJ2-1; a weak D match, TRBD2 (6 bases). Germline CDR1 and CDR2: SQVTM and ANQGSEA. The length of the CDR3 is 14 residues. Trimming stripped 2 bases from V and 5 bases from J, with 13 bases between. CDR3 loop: CSVESGSFHNEQFF. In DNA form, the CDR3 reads TGCAGCGTTGAATCCGGGAGCTTCCACAATGAGCAGTTCTTC.

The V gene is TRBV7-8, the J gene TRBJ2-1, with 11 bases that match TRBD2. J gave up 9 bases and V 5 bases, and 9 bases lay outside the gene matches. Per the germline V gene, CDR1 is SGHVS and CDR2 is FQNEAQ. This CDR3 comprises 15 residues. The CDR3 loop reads CASSDLSGRALEQFF. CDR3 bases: TGTGCCAGCAGCGACCTTAGCGGGAGGGCCCTTGAGCAGTTCTTC.

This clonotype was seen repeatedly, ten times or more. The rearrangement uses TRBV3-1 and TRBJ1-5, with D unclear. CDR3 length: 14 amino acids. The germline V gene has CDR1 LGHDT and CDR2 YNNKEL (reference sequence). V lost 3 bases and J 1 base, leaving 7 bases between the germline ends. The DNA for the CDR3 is TGTGCCAGCAGCCAGGTTGGGAGCAATCAGCCCCAGCATTTT. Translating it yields CASSQVGSNQPQHF.

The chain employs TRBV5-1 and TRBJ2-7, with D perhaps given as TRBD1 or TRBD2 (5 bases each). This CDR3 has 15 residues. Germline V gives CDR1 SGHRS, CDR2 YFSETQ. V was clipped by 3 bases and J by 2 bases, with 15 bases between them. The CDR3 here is CASSSYRGPAYEQYF. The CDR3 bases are TGCGCCAGCAGCTCCTATCGGGGACCGGCCTACGAGCAGTACTTC.

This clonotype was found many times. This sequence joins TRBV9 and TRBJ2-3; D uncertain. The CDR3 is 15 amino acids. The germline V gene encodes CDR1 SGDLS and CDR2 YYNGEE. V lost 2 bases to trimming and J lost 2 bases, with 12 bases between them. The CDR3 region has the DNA TGTGCCAGCAGCGTGCCAGGAGCCCTCACAGATACGCAGTATTTT. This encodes CASSVPGALTDTQYF.

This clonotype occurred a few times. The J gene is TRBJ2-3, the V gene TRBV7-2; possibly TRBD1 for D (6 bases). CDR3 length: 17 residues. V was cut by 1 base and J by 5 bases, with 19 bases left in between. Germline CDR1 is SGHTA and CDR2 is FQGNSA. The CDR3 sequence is CASSLDRDLISRDTQYF. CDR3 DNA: TGTGCCAGCAGCTTAGACAGGGACCTCATTAGTAGAGATACGCAGTATTTT.

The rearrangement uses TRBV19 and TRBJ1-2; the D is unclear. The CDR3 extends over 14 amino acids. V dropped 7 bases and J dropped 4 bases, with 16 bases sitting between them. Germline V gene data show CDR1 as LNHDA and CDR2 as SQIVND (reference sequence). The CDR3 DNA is TGTGCCAGTAATACGGAAGTGGGATTCTATGGCTACACCTTC. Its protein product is CASNTEVGFYGYTF.

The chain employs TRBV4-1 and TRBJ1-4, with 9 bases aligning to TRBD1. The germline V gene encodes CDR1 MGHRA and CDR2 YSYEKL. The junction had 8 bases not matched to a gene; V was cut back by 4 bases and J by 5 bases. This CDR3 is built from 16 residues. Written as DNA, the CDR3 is TGCGCCAGCAGCCTCTACCCGGGACAGGGAAATGAAAAACTGTTTTTT. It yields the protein CASSLYPGQGNEKLFF.

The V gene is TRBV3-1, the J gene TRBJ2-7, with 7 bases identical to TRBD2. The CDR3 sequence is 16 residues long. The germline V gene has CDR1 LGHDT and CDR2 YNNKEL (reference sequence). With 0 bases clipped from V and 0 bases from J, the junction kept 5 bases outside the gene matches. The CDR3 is CASSQEGRDHSYEQYF. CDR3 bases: TGTGCCAGCAGCCAAGAGGGGAGGGACCACTCCTACGAGCAGTACTTC.

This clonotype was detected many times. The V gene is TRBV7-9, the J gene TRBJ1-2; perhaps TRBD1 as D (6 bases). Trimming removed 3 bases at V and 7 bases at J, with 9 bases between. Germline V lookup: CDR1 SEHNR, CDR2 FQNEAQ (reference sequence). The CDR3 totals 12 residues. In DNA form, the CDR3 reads TGTGCCAGCAGCTTGGGACAAAGTGGCTACACCTTC. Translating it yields CASSLGQSGYTF.

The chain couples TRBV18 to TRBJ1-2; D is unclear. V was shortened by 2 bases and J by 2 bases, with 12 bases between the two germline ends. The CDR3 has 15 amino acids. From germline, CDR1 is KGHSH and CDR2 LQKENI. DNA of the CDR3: TGTGCCAGCTCACCATCCGCGGGGTCCAACTATGGCTACACCTTC. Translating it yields CASSPSAGSNYGYTF. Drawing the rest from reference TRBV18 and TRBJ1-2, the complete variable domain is NAGVMQNPRHLVRRRGQEARLRCSPMKGHSHVYWYRQLPEEGLKFMVYLQKENIIDESGMPKERFSAEFPKEGPSILRIQQVVRGDSAAYFCASSPSAGSNYGYTFGSGTRLTVV.

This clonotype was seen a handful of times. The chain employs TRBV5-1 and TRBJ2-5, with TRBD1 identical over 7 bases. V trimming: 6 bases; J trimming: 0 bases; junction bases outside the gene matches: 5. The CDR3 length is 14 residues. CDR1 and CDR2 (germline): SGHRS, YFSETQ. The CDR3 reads CASKGTAYQETQYF. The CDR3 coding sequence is TGCGCCAGCAAGGGGACAGCGTACCAAGAGACCCAGTACTTC. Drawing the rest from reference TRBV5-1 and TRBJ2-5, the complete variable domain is KAGVTQTPRYLIKTRGQQVTLSCSPISGHRSVSWYQQTPGQGLQFLFEYFSETQRNKGNFPGRFSGRQFSNSRSEMNVSTLELGDSALYLCASKGTAYQETQYFGPGTRLLVL.

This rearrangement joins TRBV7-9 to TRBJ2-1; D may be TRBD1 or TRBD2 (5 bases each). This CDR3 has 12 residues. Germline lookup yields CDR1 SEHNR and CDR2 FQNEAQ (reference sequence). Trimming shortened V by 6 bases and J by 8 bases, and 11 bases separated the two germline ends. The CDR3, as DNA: TGTGCCAGCAGGGGGGTCGGGGATGAGCAGTTCTTC. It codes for CASRGVGDEQFF.

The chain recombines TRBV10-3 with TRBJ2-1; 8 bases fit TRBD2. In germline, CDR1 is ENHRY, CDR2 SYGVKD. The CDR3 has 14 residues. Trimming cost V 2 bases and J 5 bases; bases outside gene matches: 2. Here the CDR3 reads CAISEGLADNEQFF. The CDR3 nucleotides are TGTGCCATCAGTGAGGGACTAGCCGACAATGAGCAGTTCTTC.

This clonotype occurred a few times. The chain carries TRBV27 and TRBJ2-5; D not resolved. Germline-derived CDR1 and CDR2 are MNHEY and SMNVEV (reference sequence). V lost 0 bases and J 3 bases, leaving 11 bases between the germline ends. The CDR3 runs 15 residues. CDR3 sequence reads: CASSLSKTEKETQYF. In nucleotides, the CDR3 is TGTGCCAGCAGTTTATCGAAAACGGAAAAAGAGACCCAGTACTTC.

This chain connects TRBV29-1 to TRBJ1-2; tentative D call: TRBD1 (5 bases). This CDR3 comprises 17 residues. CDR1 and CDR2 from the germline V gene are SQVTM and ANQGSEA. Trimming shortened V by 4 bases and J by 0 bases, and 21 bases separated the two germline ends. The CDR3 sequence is CSVGLERDRTPNYGYTF. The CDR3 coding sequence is TGCAGCGTTGGATTAGAGCGAGACAGAACTCCTAACTATGGCTACACCTTC. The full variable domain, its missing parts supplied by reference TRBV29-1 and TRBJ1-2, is SAVISQKPSRDICQRGTSLTIQCQVDSQVTMMFWYRQQPGQSLTLIATANQGSEATYESGFVIDKFPISRPNLTFSTLTVSNMSPEDSSIYLCSVGLERDRTPNYGYTFGSGTRLTVV.

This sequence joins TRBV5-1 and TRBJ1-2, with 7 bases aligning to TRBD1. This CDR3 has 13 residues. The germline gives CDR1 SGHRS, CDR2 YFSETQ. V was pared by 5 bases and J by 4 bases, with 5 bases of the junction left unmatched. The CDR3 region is CASRLGGSYGYTF. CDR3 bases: TGCGCCAGCAGGCTAGGGGGCAGCTATGGCTACACCTTC.

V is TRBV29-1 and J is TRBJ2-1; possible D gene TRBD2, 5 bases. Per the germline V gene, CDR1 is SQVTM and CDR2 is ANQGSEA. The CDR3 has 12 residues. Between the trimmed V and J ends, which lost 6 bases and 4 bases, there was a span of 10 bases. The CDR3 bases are TGCAGCGTCGTGTCGGGATACAATGAGCAGTTCTTC. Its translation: CSVVSGYNEQFF.